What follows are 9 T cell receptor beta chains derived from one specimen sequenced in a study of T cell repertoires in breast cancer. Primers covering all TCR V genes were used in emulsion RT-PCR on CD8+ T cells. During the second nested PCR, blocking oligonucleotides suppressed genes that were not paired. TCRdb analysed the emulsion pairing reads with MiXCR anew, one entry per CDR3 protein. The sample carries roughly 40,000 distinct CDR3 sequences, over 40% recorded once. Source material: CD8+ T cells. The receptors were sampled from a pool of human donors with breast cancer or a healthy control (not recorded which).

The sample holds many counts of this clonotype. Here the CDR3 reads CSARGLGLAASYNEQFF. Here the CDR3 DNA reads TGCAGTGCTAGAGGACTGGGACTAGCGGCTTCCTACAATGAGCAGTTCTTC. J is TRBJ2-1 and V is TRBV20-1, with 11 bases fitting TRBD2. With V trimmed by 1 base and J by 1 base, 6 bases remained unmatched. The CDR3 extends over 17 amino acids. Germline CDR1 and CDR2: DFQATT and SNEGSKA (reference sequence).

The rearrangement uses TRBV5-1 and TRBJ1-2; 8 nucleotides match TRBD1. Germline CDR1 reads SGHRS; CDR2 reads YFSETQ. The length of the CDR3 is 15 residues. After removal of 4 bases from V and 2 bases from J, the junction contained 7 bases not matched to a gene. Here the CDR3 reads CASSPQGGSNYGYTF. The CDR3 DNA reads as TGCGCCAGCAGCCCACAGGGGGGTTCCAACTATGGCTACACCTTC.

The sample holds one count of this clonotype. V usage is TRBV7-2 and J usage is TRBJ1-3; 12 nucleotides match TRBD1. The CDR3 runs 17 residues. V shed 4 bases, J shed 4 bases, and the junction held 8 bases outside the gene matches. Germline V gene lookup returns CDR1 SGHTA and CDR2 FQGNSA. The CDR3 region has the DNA TGTGCCAGCAGCTCTATATGGGACAGGGGGCTCGGAAACACCATATATTTT. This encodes CASSSIWDRGLGNTIYF. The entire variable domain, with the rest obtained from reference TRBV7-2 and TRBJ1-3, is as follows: GAGVSQSPSNKVTEKGKDVELRCDPISGHTALYWYRQSLGQGLEFLIYFQGNSAPDKSGLPSDRFSAERTGGSVSTLTIQRTQQEDSAVYLCASSSIWDRGLGNTIYFGEGSWLTVV.

CDR3: CASSGRVNIQYF. CDR3 in DNA: TGTGCCAGCAGTGGCCGGGTAAACATTCAGTACTTC. The chain has TRBV12-3 or TRBV12-4 and TRBJ2-4; D remains ambiguous. The ends were cut back, 5 bases at V and 6 bases at J, with 8 bases in the middle. CDR3 size: 12 residues.

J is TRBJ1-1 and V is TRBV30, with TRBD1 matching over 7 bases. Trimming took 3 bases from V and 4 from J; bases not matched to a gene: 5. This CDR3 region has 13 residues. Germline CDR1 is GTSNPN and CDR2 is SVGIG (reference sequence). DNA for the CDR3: TGTGCCTGGAGACAGACAGGGAGCACTGAAGCTTTCTTT. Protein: CAWRQTGSTEAFF.

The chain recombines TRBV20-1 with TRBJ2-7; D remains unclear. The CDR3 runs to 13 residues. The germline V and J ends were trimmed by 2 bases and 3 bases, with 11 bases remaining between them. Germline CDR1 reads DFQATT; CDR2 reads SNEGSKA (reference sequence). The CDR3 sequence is CSARSETSYEQYF. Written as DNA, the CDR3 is TGCAGTGCTAGAAGCGAGACGAGCTACGAGCAGTACTTC.

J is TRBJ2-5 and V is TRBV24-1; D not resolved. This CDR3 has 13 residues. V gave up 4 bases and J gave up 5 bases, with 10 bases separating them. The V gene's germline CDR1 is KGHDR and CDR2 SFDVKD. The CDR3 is CATSEREQETQYF. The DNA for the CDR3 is TGTGCCACCAGTGAAAGGGAACAGGAGACCCAGTACTTC.

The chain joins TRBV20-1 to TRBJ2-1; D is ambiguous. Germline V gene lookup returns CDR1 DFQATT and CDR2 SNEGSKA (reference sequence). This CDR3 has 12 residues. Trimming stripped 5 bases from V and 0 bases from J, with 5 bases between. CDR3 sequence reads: CSAVISYNEQFF. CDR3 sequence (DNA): TGCAGTGCTGTGATCTCCTACAATGAGCAGTTCTTC.

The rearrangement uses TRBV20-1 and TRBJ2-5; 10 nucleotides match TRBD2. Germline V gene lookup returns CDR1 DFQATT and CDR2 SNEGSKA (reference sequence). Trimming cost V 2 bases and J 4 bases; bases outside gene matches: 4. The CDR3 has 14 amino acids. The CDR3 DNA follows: TGCAGTGCTAGATCCAGCGGGGGGGGAGAGACCCAGTACTTC. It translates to CSARSSGGGETQYF.